Detailed here is one T cell receptor beta chain. This sample stems from a study of blood T cell repertoires in COVID-19. Turning to the study itself: Acute and convalescent COVID-19 samples came from the United States, Italy and Spain. PBMCs, B-cell-depleted T cells, or T cells provided the cDNA or gDNA that made up the material.

The germline CDR1 and CDR2 sequences are MNHNY and SVGAGI (reference sequence). This CDR3 comprises 13 residues. The junction had 3 bases not matched to a gene; V was cut back by 6 bases and J by 4 bases. Authors' data handling: Estimated nucleated cell counts came from reference gene primer amplification. Repertoires were generated with immunoSEQ multiplex PCR, while TCRdb's copy carries only in-frame clones and drops some. That table gives V, J and clone size, and the DNA gave D and trimming. The sample lists some 150,000 clones, approximately 89% occurring once. The specimen was peripheral blood. The TCR was taken from a human donor in a cohort sampled during active COVID-19. The chain carries TRBV6-6 and TRBJ2-3, with 8 bases identical to TRBD1. CDR3 residues: CASSQGAPDTQYF. The CDR3 coding sequence is TGTGCCAGCAGCCAGGGGGCACCAGATACGCAGTATTTT.